The rows below give T cell receptor beta chains drawn from one sample of a study of vaccination effects on CD4 cells after COVID-19. The data were produced by immunoSEQ multiplex PCR, yet TCRdb's version contains in-frame clones alone and is incomplete. The table lists 45,000 or so clones, roughly 80% of them singletons. These TCRs are of unknown antigen specificity. This specimen was CD4+ T cells from PBMCs cultured without peptide, taken before COVID-19 vaccination. These receptors were collected from a human donor who had a prior SARS-CoV-2 infection. Both conserved end residues are part of each CDR3. D genes are given only for firm matches. For some rows the clone size is stated as once, few or many, or as a class when expanded; others skip it.

d_call clone_size j_call cdr3_length v_call cdr3_aa cdr3_nt
- - TRBJ1-2 14 TRBV7-2 CASSLAGYSYGYTF TGTGCCAGCAGCTTAGCAGGGTACAGCTATGGCTACACCTTC
TRBD1 few TRBJ1-1 15 TRBV6-5 CASRYGQGRNTEAFF TGTGCCAGCAGATACGGACAGGGGCGGAACACTGAAGCTTTCTTT
- - TRBJ1-2 14 TRBV7-3 CASSPAGGNYGYTF TGTGCCAGCAGCCCAGCGGGGGGGAACTATGGCTACACCTTC
- few TRBJ2-7 14 TRBV6-6 CASSQDRLSYEQYF TGTGCCAGCAGCCAGGACAGACTATCCTACGAGCAGTACTTC
- - TRBJ2-2 13 TRBV7-9 CASSLLADGELFF TGTGCCAGCAGCTTACTCGCGGACGGGGAGCTGTTTTTT
- once TRBJ2-3 12 TRBV5-8 CASSRKRDTQYF TGTGCCAGCAGCCGAAAGAGAGATACGCAGTATTTT
TRBD1 - TRBJ1-1 17 TRBV7-3 CASSYRQGGGLNTEAFF TGTGCCAGCAGTTACCGACAGGGAGGGGGCTTGAACACTGAAGCTTTCTTT
- - TRBJ2-7 14 TRBV7-6 CASSSTWGVGEQYF TGTGCCAGCAGCTCCACTTGGGGGGTGGGCGAGCAGTACTTC
TRBD2 - TRBJ2-1 16 TRBV24-1 CATSKPSGTSYNEQFF TGTGCCACCAGTAAACCTAGCGGGACCTCCTACAATGAGCAGTTCTTC
- - TRBJ2-7 15 TRBV5-6 CASSLEGLLTNEQYF TGTGCCAGCAGCTTGGAGGGACTCCTTACCAACGAGCAGTACTTC
- once TRBJ1-1 15 TRBV5-4 CASSPRPGIVTEAFF TGTGCCAGCAGCCCACGGCCAGGGATAGTCACTGAAGCTTTCTTT
- - TRBJ2-5 14 TRBV6-5 CASILSGPQETQYF TGTGCCAGCATACTTAGCGGACCCCAAGAGACCCAGTACTTC
- - TRBJ2-5 16 TRBV6-5 CASSYSVSGMRETQYF TGTGCCAGCAGTTACTCGGTATCTGGGATGAGAGAGACCCAGTACTTC
- - TRBJ2-7 14 TRBV10-3 CAISEGQVHYEQYF TGTGCCATCAGCGAAGGGCAGGTACACTACGAGCAGTACTTC
- - TRBJ1-4 15 TRBV9 CASSVAAGREEKLFF TGTGCCAGCAGCGTAGCTGCGGGGCGCGAGGAAAAACTGTTTTTT
- - TRBJ2-2 14 TRBV7-2 CASSLSWNTGELFF TGTGCCAGCAGCTTGAGTTGGAACACCGGGGAGCTGTTTTTT
TRBD2 - TRBJ2-3 16 TRBV5-4 CASSWGLAGSTDTQYF TGTGCCAGCAGCTGGGGACTAGCGGGGAGCACAGATACGCAGTATTTT
- - TRBJ2-5 17 TRBV3-1/TRBV3-2 CASSQYAYVGGQETQYF TGTGCCAGCAGCCAGTACGCCTACGTGGGAGGCCAAGAGACCCAGTACTTC
TRBD1 - TRBJ2-3 16 TRBV28 CASSSPGQGDTDTQYF TGTGCCAGCAGTTCGCCGGGACAGGGGGACACAGATACGCAGTATTTT
- - TRBJ2-1 17 TRBV7-2 CASSLGGAGSSYNEQFF TGTGCCAGCAGCTTAGGTGGCGCGGGGTCCTCCTACAATGAGCAGTTCTTC
- - TRBJ1-2 13 TRBV6-1 CASSEYGAYGYTF TGTGCCAGCAGTGAATACGGTGCCTATGGCTACACCTTC
- - TRBJ1-1 15 TRBV21-1 CASSKGEGQEWVAFF TGTGCCAGCAGCAAAGGGGAGGGACAGGAATGGGTGGCTTTCTTT
- - TRBJ1-3 14 TRBV5-1 CASSLEQSGNTIYF TGCGCCAGCAGCTTGGAACAGTCAGGAAACACCATATATTTT
TRBD2 - TRBJ2-7 18 TRBV5-1 CASSLELAGPKRDYEQYF TGCGCCAGCAGCTTGGAACTAGCGGGCCCCAAAAGGGACTACGAGCAGTACTTC
- - TRBJ1-5 16 TRBV15 CATSRDGGYSNQPQHF TGTGCCACCAGCAGAGATGGGGGGTATAGCAATCAGCCCCAGCATTTT
- - TRBJ2-2 15 TRBV7-9 CASSLRGQNTGELFF TGTGCCAGCAGCTTACGGGGACAAAACACCGGGGAGCTGTTTTTT
- - TRBJ1-1 15 TRBV10-3 CAISGKQGREGEAFF TGTGCCATCAGTGGGAAACAGGGCAGAGAGGGTGAAGCTTTCTTT
- - TRBJ2-5 12 TRBV14 CASSLNRETQYF TGTGCCAGCAGTCTAAACAGGGAGACCCAGTACTTC
- - TRBJ2-1 15 TRBV7-8 CASSLRPGSYNEQFF TGTGCCAGCAGCTTACGGCCGGGCTCCTACAATGAGCAGTTCTTC